Below, 27 T cell receptor beta chains from the same sample are listed, as sequenced in a study of T cells in Graves' hyperthyroidism and ophthalmopathy. RNA transcripts provided the source from which TCR beta CDR3 regions were amplified. First-round RT-PCR of the TCR CDR3 relied on the HTBI primer set. TCRdb re-analysed the multiplex PCR reads in MiXCR, keeping a single row per CDR3 protein. In the table there are approximately 570,000 distinct CDR3 sequences, about 20% of which are singletons. Sequenced: blood. Receptors were obtained from a middle-aged man with Graves' ophthalmopathy.

About this clonotype: A much bigger clone sits one base away, suggesting this may be a read error. The gene calls are TRBV5-6 and TRBJ2-5, with TRBD1 matching over 9 bases. Germline CDR1 and CDR2: SGHDT and YYEEEE. The CDR3 is made up of 15 amino acids. CDR3 coding DNA: TGTGCCAGCGGCTTGGGACAGGGTTCGAAGGAGACCCAGTACTTC. It codes for CASGLGQGSKETQYF.

A single count supports this clonotype. A much larger clone sits a single nucleotide away, making a read error possible. This rearrangement joins TRBV6-2 or TRBV6-3 to TRBJ1-1; a possible D gene is TRBD1 (5 bases). CDR3 size: 15 residues. Germline V CDR1 and CDR2: MNHEY, SVGEGT. The DNA of the CDR3 is TGTGCCAGCAGTACCGGAGGACACAGTTTCACTGAAGCTTCCTTT. Protein: CASSTGGHSFTEASF.

This clonotype was seen repeatedly, ten times or more. The chain uses TRBV5-1 and TRBJ2-2; 8 bases match TRBD2. The CDR3 loop spans 19 amino acids. J lost 0 bases, V lost 0 bases, and 10 bases had no gene match. CDR1 is SGHRS, CDR2 YFSETQ, per germline. CDR3 sequence (DNA): TGCGCCAGCAGCTTGGTTCGAGCGGGGGTCCTTACGAACACCGGGGAGCTGTTTTTT. Its protein is CASSLVRAGVLTNTGELFF.

At least ten counts were recorded for this clonotype. CDR3 residues: CASSLRTAGGYEQYF. As DNA, the CDR3 is TGTGCCAGCAGCCTGAGGACGGCTGGGGGCTACGAGCAGTACTTC. This chain uses TRBV5-8 with TRBJ2-7, with D perhaps assigned TRBD1 or TRBD2 (5 bases each). Between the trimmed V and J ends, which lost 4 bases and 3 bases, there was a span of 17 bases. The CDR3 extends over 15 amino acids. Germline V gene lookup returns CDR1 SGHTS and CDR2 YDEGEE.

This clonotype has at least ten counts. The V gene is TRBV27, the J gene TRBJ1-2; 10 positions match TRBD1. The CDR3 has 15 residues. Trimming removed 0 bases from V and 4 bases from J; junction bases left unmatched: 2. The germline V gene has CDR1 MNHEY and CDR2 SMNVEV (reference sequence). DNA of the CDR3: TGTGCCAGCAGTTTATCCTGGGACAGGGGCTATGGCTACACCTTC. Protein sequence: CASSLSWDRGYGYTF.

The rearrangement uses TRBV2 and TRBJ1-1, with 8 bases lining up with TRBD1. The V gene's germline CDR1 is SNHLY and CDR2 FYNNEI. V shed 1 base, J shed 8 bases, and the junction held 6 bases outside the gene matches. The CDR3 spans 14 residues. As DNA, the CDR3 is TGTGCCAGCAGTGAAGGTTGGACAGGGCTAGAAGCTTTCTTT. It specifies CASSEGWTGLEAFF.

This clonotype has a handful of counts. J is TRBJ1-5 and V is TRBV6-1, with D possibly matching TRBD1 (6 bases). Looked up from germline, CDR1 is MNHNS and CDR2 is SASEGT. CDR3 length equals 14 residues. With 8 bases removed from V and 2 bases from J, the gap between germline ends came to 13 bases. The CDR3 reads CASGGQGGNQPQHF. CDR3 DNA: TGTGCCAGCGGGGGGCAGGGAGGCAATCAGCCCCAGCATTTT.

The sample holds a few counts of this clonotype. The chain carries TRBV6-2 or TRBV6-3 and TRBJ1-5, with 7 bases lining up with TRBD1. The germline V gene has CDR1 MNHEY and CDR2 SVGEGT. V lost 6 bases, J lost 2 bases, and 7 bases stayed unmatched. The CDR3 is made up of 15 amino acids. The CDR3 reads CASRRGGAGNQPQHF. The CDR3 DNA reads as TGTGCCAGCAGAAGAGGGGGCGCGGGCAATCAGCCCCAGCATTTT.

This chain connects TRBV29-1 to TRBJ2-1, with unresolved D. The CDR3 is made up of 13 amino acids. V lost 7 bases, J lost 7 bases, and 17 bases lay in between. Germline V gene lookup returns CDR1 SQVTM and CDR2 ANQGSEA. CDR3 nucleotides: TGCAGCGGTTCGCCCCTAACTCGGAATGAGCAGTTCTTC. Its translation: CSGSPLTRNEQFF.

This clonotype occurred many times. The rearrangement uses TRBV20-1 and TRBJ2-5; D gene unclear. Germline values: CDR1 DFQATT, CDR2 SNEGSKA (reference sequence). This CDR3 is 12 amino acids long. The V gene lost 8 bases and the J gene lost 1 base, with 11 bases spanning the gap. Here the CDR3 reads CSTGRFQETQYF. The CDR3 region has the DNA TGCAGTACCGGACGGTTCCAAGAGACCCAGTACTTC.

This clonotype was seen many times. This chain connects TRBV20-1 to TRBJ2-1, with D maybe TRBD1 (6 bases). The germline V and J ends were trimmed by 5 bases and 6 bases, with 14 bases remaining between them. The CDR3 totals 13 residues. Germline CDR1 reads DFQATT; CDR2 reads SNEGSKA (reference sequence). CDR3 in amino acids: CSAARQVGNEQFF. CDR3 DNA sequence: TGCAGTGCTGCTCGACAGGTGGGCAATGAGCAGTTCTTC.

This clonotype has only a few counts. The chain uses TRBV28 and TRBJ1-5; 7 positions match TRBD1. Looked up from germline, CDR1 is MDHEN and CDR2 is SYDVKM. The CDR3 extends over 14 amino acids. Trimming cost V 10 bases and J 2 bases; bases outside gene matches: 8. For the CDR3, the DNA is TGTGCCATCAGGGGGGCAGGAGGCAATCAGCCCCAGCATTTT. Translated: CAIRGAGGNQPQHF.

V is TRBV6-1 and J is TRBJ2-1; 12 positions match TRBD2. V was pared by 8 bases and J by 0 bases, with 5 bases of the junction left unmatched. The CDR3 is 16 amino acids. Per the germline V gene, CDR1 is MNHNS and CDR2 is SASEGT. In nucleotides, the CDR3 is TGTGCCAGCCAACTAGCGGGGGGTTTCTCCTACAATGAGCAGTTCTTC. Amino acid sequence: CASQLAGGFSYNEQFF.

This clonotype was found many times. The V gene is TRBV18, the J gene TRBJ2-7, with D perhaps matching TRBD1 (6 bases). This CDR3 region has 12 residues. Germline-derived CDR1 and CDR2 are KGHSH and LQKENI. V lost 3 bases and J 6 bases, leaving 9 bases between the germline ends. CDR3 coding DNA: TGTGCCAGCTCACCCAACAGGGCCGAGCAGTACTTC. As protein: CASSPNRAEQYF.

The gene calls are TRBV5-1 and TRBJ2-1; the match to TRBD2 covers 8 bases. The CDR3 consists of 16 residues. Germline V gene lookup returns CDR1 SGHRS and CDR2 YFSETQ. V gave up 3 bases and J gave up 0 bases; unmatched junction bases: 5. The CDR3 coding sequence is TGCGCCAGCAGCTCCGCCGGGACTAGCTCCTACAATGAGCAGTTCTTC. The encoded protein is CASSSAGTSSYNEQFF.

This clonotype turned up a few times. This chain connects TRBV5-4 to TRBJ2-7, with TRBD1 identical over 9 bases. The J segment lost 3 bases and the V segment lost 0 bases, leaving 1 base of the junction unmatched. In germline, CDR1 is SGHNT, CDR2 YYREEE (reference sequence). The CDR3 totals 14 residues. CDR3 sequence: CASSLGGQGYEQYF. The CDR3 bases are TGTGCCAGCAGCTTGGGGGGACAGGGCTACGAGCAGTACTTC.

This clonotype was counted ten times or more. This rearrangement joins TRBV2 to TRBJ1-2; the match to TRBD1 covers 7 bases. This CDR3 has 13 residues. The germline CDR1 and CDR2 sequences are SNHLY and FYNNEI. Trimming took 4 bases from V and 4 from J; bases not matched to a gene: 3. The CDR3 protein is CASSATGAYGYTF. As DNA, the CDR3 is TGTGCCAGCAGTGCCACAGGGGCCTATGGCTACACCTTC.

This clonotype showed up many times. The V and J genes are TRBV12-3 or TRBV12-4 and TRBJ1-1; D not certain. V was clipped by 3 bases and J by 4 bases, with 12 bases between them. This CDR3 is built from 14 residues. In DNA, the CDR3 is TGTGCCAGCAGTTTGACGGGCCCGGCCACTGAAGCTTTCTTT. This encodes CASSLTGPATEAFF.

As regards this clonotype: This may arise from a read error, as a much more abundant clone is one base away. The conserved phenylalanine or tryptophan is not found at the CDR3 terminus, so this likely reflects a read error. The chain recombines TRBV5-1 with TRBJ2-3; maybe TRBD2 (5 bases). CDR1 and CDR2 from the germline V gene are SGHRS and YFSETQ. V was clipped by 9 bases and J by 4 bases, with 15 bases between them. The CDR3 spans 13 residues. CDR3: CATQGPGADTQYS. CDR3 bases: TGCGCCACCCAAGGTCCCGGGGCAGATACGCAGTATTCT.

This clonotype showed up just a few times. This sequence joins TRBV12-3 or TRBV12-4 and TRBJ2-5; 9 nucleotides align to TRBD1. The CDR3 extends over 15 amino acids. Trimming removed 8 bases from V and 4 bases from J; junction bases left unmatched: 11. This chain's CDR3 is CASGLGPTGGETQYF. CDR3 nucleotide sequence: TGTGCCAGCGGCCTGGGTCCGACAGGGGGAGAGACCCAGTACTTC.

This clonotype was detected once. One base away lies a much larger clone, so this may be a sequencing read error. The rearrangement uses TRBV18 and TRBJ1-1; no firm D call. Trimming took off 2 bases at V and 4 bases at J, with 14 bases between the two ends. The CDR3 has 15 residues. CDR1 KGHSH and CDR2 LQKENI come from the germline V gene. This CDR3 reads CASSPGVRMSTEAFF. CDR3 coding DNA: TGTGCCAGCTCACCAGGCGTCAGGATGAGCACTGAAGCTTTCTTT.

At least ten counts were recorded for this clonotype. The gene calls are TRBV7-9 and TRBJ1-2; 12 bases line up with TRBD1. With V trimmed by 5 bases and J by 6 bases, 4 bases remained unmatched. The CDR3 spans 14 residues. Germline loops: CDR1 SEHNR, CDR2 FQNEAQ (reference sequence). The CDR3 DNA sequence: TGTGCCAGCAGCCACCGGGACAGGGGGCATGGCTACACCTTC. Residues: CASSHRDRGHGYTF.

In DNA form, the CDR3 reads TGCGCCAGCAGCTTGGACAGGGAAGCCTATGGCTACACCTTC. Protein sequence: CASSLDREAYGYTF. The chain joins TRBV5-1 to TRBJ1-2; D is possibly TRBD1 (6 bases). The germline V and J ends were trimmed by 0 bases and 4 bases, with 10 bases remaining between them. Germline values: CDR1 SGHRS, CDR2 YFSETQ. The CDR3 runs 14 residues. Together with reference TRBV5-1 and TRBJ1-2, the CDR3 gives the full variable domain: KAGVTQTPRYLIKTRGQQVTLSCSPISGHRSVSWYQQTPGQGLQFLFEYFSETQRNKGNFPGRFSGRQFSNSRSEMNVSTLELGDSALYLCASSLDREAYGYTFGSGTRLTVV.

This clonotype was observed at least ten times. The chain's CDR3 is CASSLEGTTSGTDTQYF. As DNA, the CDR3 is TGCGCCAGCAGCTTGGAAGGGACTACAAGTGGCACAGATACGCAGTATTTT. This chain connects TRBV5-1 to TRBJ2-3; 7 bases fit TRBD2. J lost 1 base, V lost 0 bases, and 8 bases had no gene match. The CDR3 consists of 17 residues. The V gene's germline CDR1 is SGHRS and CDR2 YFSETQ. The full variable domain, in which reference TRBV5-1 and TRBJ2-3 provide the parts outside the CDR3, is KAGVTQTPRYLIKTRGQQVTLSCSPISGHRSVSWYQQTPGQGLQFLFEYFSETQRNKGNFPGRFSGRQFSNSRSEMNVSTLELGDSALYLCASSLEGTTSGTDTQYFGPGTRLTVL.

This clonotype was found many times. The chain employs TRBV30 and TRBJ2-7, with 8 bases fitting TRBD2. The CDR3 is 12 amino acids. The germline V gene has CDR1 GTSNPN and CDR2 SVGIG (reference sequence). Trimming removed 3 bases from V and 2 bases from J; junction bases left unmatched: 0. The CDR3 region is CAWRGLAYEQYF. The CDR3, as DNA: TGTGCCTGGAGGGGACTAGCCTACGAGCAGTACTTC.

This clonotype was counted a few times. This rearrangement joins TRBV12-3 or TRBV12-4 to TRBJ1-3, with 9 nucleotides matching TRBD1. This CDR3 spans 14 amino acids. With V trimmed by 4 bases and J by 6 bases, 4 bases remained unmatched. The CDR3 nucleotides read TGTGCCAGCAGTTCATGGGACAGGGAAAACACCATATATTTT. Translating it yields CASSSWDRENTIYF.

This clonotype is a singleton in its sample. V gene TRBV30 combines with J gene TRBJ2-3; D perhaps matches TRBD1 (5 bases). The length of the CDR3 is 15 residues. Germline V gene data show CDR1 as GTSNPN and CDR2 as SVGIG (reference sequence). V lost 0 bases to trimming and J lost 3 bases, with 13 bases between them. The CDR3 loop reads CAWSVVGAVTDTQYF. The CDR3 DNA follows: TGTGCCTGGAGTGTAGTAGGGGCAGTAACAGATACGCAGTATTTT.